Following are 13 T cell receptor beta chains from one sample sequenced in a study of T cells after yellow fever vaccination. TCRdb reprocessed the 5' RACE reads with MiXCR, giving one entry per CDR3 protein. This table holds approximately 510,000 distinct CDR3 sequences, 20% to 25% found once. The source material was PBMCs, sampled approximately 22 days after the first yellow fever vaccination. The origin of the receptors is a young man who received the YFV17D yellow fever vaccine.

This clonotype has just a few counts. The chain uses TRBV20-1 and TRBJ2-7; 12 bases agree with TRBD2. Unmatched junction bases numbered 6, after V lost 3 bases and J lost 3 bases. Germline CDR1 and CDR2: DFQATT and SNEGSKA (reference sequence). The CDR3 consists of 15 residues. CDR3 sequence reads: CSASPRLAGVYEQYF. CDR3 sequence (DNA): TGCAGTGCTAGCCCACGACTAGCGGGGGTCTACGAGCAGTACTTC.

This clonotype showed up just a few times. This chain links TRBV5-6 with TRBJ2-3; D is ambiguous. This CDR3 contains 11 residues. Germline loops: CDR1 SGHDT, CDR2 YYEEEE. Deletions cut 3 bases from V and 9 bases from J, with 8 bases between. Written as DNA, the CDR3 is TGTGCCAGCAGCTCTTTCGCGACGCAGTATTTT. Amino acid sequence: CASSSFATQYF.

The sample holds many counts of this clonotype. V is TRBV10-3 and J is TRBJ1-2; perhaps TRBD1 as D (5 bases). The germline V gene has CDR1 ENHRY and CDR2 SYGVKD. The ends were cut back, 8 bases at V and 8 bases at J, with 15 bases in the middle. The CDR3 runs 12 residues. CDR3 sequence reads: CAIRVGGSGYTF. The CDR3 nucleotides are TGTGCCATCCGCGTTGGGGGAAGCGGCTACACCTTC.

This clonotype was counted between two and nine times. The V call is TRBV7-3, the J call TRBJ2-1; TRBD1 aligns across 12 bases. The CDR3 has 16 residues. The germline CDR1 and CDR2 sequences are SGHTA and FQGTGA. After removal of 3 bases from V and 9 bases from J, the junction contained 9 bases not matched to a gene. As DNA, the CDR3 is TGTGCCAGCAGCTTGGGTTTGGGACAGGGGGCAGCTGAGCAGTTCTTC. It translates to CASSLGLGQGAAEQFF.

This clonotype has a handful of counts. The J gene is TRBJ1-5, the V gene TRBV20-1; TRBD1 is a possible D gene (5 bases). The CDR3 totals 14 residues. Per the germline V gene, CDR1 is DFQATT and CDR2 is SNEGSKA (reference sequence). V lost 3 bases and J 0 bases, leaving 9 bases between the germline ends. CDR3 amino acids: CSASVGGSNQPQHF. In nucleotides, the CDR3 is TGCAGTGCTAGCGTGGGGGGTAGCAATCAGCCCCAGCATTTT.

This clonotype came up a few times. The chain combines TRBV20-1 with TRBJ2-4, with unresolved D. The germline V gene has CDR1 DFQATT and CDR2 SNEGSKA (reference sequence). The CDR3 is made up of 14 amino acids. V lost 0 bases and J 6 bases, leaving 12 bases between the germline ends. The CDR3 DNA follows: TGCAGTGCTAGAGATCCGGGTGTCGGAAACATTCAGTACTTC. As protein: CSARDPGVGNIQYF.

The chain is built from TRBV2 and TRBJ2-2, with 9 bases aligning to TRBD2. Germline CDR1 and CDR2: SNHLY and FYNNEI. The CDR3 is 17 amino acids. V was pared by 4 bases and J by 3 bases, with 9 bases of the junction left unmatched. The DNA of the CDR3 is TGTGCCAGCAGTGCCGCGGGGGGGCGGAAGTACACCGGGGAGCTGTTTTTT. Translated: CASSAAGGRKYTGELFF. Supplemented by reference TRBV2 and TRBJ2-2, the full variable domain reads EPEVTQTPSHQVTQMGQEVILRCVPISNHLYFYWYRQILGQKVEFLVSFYNNEISEKSEIFDDQFSVERPDGSNFTLKIRSTKLEDSAMYFCASSAAGGRKYTGELFFGEGSRLTVL.

This clonotype was seen only a few times. The chain employs TRBV6-1 and TRBJ2-4; 8 nucleotides line up with TRBD2. The CDR3 spans 16 residues. The trim removed 6 bases at V and 7 bases at J, leaving 14 bases unmatched. In germline, CDR1 is MNHNS, CDR2 SASEGT. The CDR3 sequence is CASSPDPGLVRNIQYF. The CDR3 coding sequence is TGTGCCAGCAGCCCTGACCCGGGACTAGTAAGGAACATTCAGTACTTC.

This clonotype has only a few counts. The V and J genes are TRBV10-3 and TRBJ2-3; TRBD1 is a possible D gene (6 bases). The CDR3 spans 15 residues. From germline, CDR1 is ENHRY and CDR2 SYGVKD. Between the trimmed V and J ends, which lost 3 bases and 3 bases, there was a span of 13 bases. CDR3 region: CAISETGLNTDTQYF. In DNA form, the CDR3 reads TGTGCCATCAGTGAAACAGGGTTGAATACAGATACGCAGTATTTT.

This clonotype was seen a few times. This chain links TRBV10-3 with TRBJ2-1; perhaps TRBD1 as D (6 bases). Germline-derived CDR1 and CDR2 are ENHRY and SYGVKD. There are 14 residues in the CDR3. V dropped 4 bases and J dropped 4 bases, with 11 bases sitting between them. Here the CDR3 reads CAISVEQGYNEQFF. Here the CDR3 DNA reads TGTGCCATCAGTGTGGAGCAGGGGTACAATGAGCAGTTCTTC.

In this sample, this clonotype turned up a few times. This chain joins TRBV5-1 and TRBJ2-5; TRBD2 might be the D (7 bases). The CDR3 runs 12 residues. CDR1 SGHRS and CDR2 YFSETQ come from the germline V gene. Trimming cost V 8 bases and J 5 bases, with 13 bases left between them. In nucleotides, the CDR3 is TGCGCCAGAAGGGGGGGTCGGGAGACCCAGTACTTC. Its protein product is CARRGGRETQYF.

This clonotype was seen repeatedly, ten times or more. The CDR3 coding sequence is TGTGCCGGGGTCCCGGCGAGCTCTGGAAACACCATATATTTT. Residues: CAGVPASSGNTIYF. The chain is built from TRBV7-9 and TRBJ1-3; D is uncertain. Germline values: CDR1 SEHNR, CDR2 FQNEAQ (reference sequence). V was shortened by 11 bases and J by 0 bases, with 14 bases between the two germline ends. CDR3 length: 14 amino acids.

The chain links TRBV12-3 or TRBV12-4 to TRBJ2-3, with a possible D match to TRBD1 (6 bases). CDR3 length equals 13 residues. Trimming removed 7 bases at V and 1 base at J, with 9 bases between. The CDR3 sequence is CASTRTGTDTQYF. The CDR3 DNA is TGTGCCAGCACTAGGACAGGCACAGATACGCAGTATTTT.